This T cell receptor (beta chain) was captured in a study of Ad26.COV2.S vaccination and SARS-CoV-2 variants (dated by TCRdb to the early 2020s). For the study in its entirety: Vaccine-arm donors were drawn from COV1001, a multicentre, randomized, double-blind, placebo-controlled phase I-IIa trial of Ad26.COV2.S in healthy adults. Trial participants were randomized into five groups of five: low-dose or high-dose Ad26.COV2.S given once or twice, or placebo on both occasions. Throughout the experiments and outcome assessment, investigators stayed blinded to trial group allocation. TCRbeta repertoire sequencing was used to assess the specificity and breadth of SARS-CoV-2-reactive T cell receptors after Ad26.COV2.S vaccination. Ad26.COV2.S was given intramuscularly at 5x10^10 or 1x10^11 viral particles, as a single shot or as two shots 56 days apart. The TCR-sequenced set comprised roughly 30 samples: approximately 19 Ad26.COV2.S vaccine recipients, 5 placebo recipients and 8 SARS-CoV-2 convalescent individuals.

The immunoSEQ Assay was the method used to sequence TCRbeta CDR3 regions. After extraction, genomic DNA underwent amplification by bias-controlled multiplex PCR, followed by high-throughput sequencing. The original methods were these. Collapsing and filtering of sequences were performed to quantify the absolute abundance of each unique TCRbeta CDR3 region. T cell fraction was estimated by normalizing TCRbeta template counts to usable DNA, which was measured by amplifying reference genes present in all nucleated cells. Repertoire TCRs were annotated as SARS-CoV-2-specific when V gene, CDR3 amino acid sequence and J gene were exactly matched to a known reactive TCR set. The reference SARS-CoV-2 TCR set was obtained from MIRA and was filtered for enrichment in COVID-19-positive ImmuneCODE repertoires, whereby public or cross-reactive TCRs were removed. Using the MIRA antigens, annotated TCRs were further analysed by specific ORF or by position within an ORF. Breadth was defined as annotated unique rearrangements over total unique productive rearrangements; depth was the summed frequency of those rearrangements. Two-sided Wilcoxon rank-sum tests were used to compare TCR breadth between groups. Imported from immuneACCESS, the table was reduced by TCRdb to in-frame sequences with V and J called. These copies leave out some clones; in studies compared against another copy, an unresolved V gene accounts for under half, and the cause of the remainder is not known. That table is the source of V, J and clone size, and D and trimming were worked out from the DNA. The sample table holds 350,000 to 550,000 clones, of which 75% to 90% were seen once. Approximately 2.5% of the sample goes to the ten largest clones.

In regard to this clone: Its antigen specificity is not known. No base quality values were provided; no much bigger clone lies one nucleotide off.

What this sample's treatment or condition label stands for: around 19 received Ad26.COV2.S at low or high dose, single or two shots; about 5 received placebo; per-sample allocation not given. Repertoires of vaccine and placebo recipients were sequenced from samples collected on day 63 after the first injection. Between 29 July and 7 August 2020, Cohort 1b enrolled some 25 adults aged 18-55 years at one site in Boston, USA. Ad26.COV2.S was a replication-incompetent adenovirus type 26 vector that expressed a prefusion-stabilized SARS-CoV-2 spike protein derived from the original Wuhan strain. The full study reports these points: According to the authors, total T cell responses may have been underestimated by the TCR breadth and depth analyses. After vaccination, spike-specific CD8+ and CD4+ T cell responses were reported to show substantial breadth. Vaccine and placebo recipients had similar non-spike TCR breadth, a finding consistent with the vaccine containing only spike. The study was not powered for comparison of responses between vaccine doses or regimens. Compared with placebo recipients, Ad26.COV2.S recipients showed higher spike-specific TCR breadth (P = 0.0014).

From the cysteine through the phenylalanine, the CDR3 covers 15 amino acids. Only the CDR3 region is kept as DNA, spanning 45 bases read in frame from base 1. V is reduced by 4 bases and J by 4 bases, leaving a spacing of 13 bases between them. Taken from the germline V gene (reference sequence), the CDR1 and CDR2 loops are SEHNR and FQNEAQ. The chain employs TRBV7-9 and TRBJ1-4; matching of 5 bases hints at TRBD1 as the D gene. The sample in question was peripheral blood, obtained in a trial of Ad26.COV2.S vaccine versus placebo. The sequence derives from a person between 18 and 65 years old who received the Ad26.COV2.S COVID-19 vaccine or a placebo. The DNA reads TGTGCCAGCAGCTCTACCGGGACCTTTAATGAAAAACTGTTTTTT. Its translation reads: CASSSTGTFNEKLFF.